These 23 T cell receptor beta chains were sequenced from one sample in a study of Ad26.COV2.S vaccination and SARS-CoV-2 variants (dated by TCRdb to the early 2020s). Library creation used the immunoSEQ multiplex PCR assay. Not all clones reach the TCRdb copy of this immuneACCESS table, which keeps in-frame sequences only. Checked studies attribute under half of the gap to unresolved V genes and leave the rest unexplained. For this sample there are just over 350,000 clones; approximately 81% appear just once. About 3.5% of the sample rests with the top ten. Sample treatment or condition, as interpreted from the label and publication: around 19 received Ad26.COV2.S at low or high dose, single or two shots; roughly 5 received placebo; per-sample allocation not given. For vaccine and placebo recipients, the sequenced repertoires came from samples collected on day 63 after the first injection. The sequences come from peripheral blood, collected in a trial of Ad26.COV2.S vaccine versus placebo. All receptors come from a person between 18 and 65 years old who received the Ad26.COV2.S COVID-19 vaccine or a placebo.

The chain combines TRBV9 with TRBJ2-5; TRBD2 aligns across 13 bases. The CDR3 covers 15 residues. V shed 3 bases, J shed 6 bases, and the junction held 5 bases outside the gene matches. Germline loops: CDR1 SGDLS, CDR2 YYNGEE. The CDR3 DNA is TGTGCCAGCAGCGGAGGACTAGCGGGAGAAAAGACCCAGTACTTC. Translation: CASSGGLAGEKTQYF.

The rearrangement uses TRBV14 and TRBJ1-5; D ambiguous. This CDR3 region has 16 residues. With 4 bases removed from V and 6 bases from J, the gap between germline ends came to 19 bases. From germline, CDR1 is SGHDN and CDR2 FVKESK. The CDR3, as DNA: TGTGCCAGCAGCCTGAGACGTAAAGTGAAAAGTCAGCCCCAGCATTTT. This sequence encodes CASSLRRKVKSQPQHF.

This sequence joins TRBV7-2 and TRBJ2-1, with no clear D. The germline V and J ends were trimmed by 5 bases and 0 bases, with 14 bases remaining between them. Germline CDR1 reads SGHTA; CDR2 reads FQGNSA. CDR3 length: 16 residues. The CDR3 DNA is TGTGCCAGCAGCCCCTGGAGCGTGAGCTCCTACAATGAGCAGTTCTTC. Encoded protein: CASSPWSVSSYNEQFF.

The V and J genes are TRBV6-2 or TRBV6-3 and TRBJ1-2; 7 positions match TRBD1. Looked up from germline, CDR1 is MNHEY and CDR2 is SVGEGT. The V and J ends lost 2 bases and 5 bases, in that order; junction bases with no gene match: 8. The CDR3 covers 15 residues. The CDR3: CASSYDREGWYGYTF. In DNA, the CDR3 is TGTGCCAGCAGTTACGACAGGGAGGGTTGGTATGGCTACACCTTC.

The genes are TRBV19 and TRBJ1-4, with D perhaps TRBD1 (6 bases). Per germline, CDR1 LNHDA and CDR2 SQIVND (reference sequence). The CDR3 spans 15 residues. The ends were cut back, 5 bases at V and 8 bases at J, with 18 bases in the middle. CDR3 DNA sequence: TGTGCCAGTAGTCTCTCGTACAGGGTGCAAGAAAAACTGTTTTTT. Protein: CASSLSYRVQEKLFF.

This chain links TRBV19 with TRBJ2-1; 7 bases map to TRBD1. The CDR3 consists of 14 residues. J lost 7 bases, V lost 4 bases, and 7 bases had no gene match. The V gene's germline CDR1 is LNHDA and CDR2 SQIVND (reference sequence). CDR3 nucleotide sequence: TGTGCCAGTAGTAAAACAGGGGTGAGGAATGAGCAGTTCTTC. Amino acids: CASSKTGVRNEQFF.

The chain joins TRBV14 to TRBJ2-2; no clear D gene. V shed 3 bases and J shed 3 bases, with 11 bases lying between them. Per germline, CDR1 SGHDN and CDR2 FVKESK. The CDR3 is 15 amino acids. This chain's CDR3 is CASSHMDRYTGELFF. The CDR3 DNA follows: TGTGCCAGCAGCCATATGGACCGATACACCGGGGAGCTGTTTTTT. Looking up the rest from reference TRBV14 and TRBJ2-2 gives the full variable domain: EAGVTQFPSHSVIEKGQTVTLRCDPISGHDNLYWYRRVMGKEIKFLLHFVKESKQDESGMPNNRFLAERTGGTYSTLKVQPAELEDSGVYFCASSHMDRYTGELFFGEGSRLTVL.

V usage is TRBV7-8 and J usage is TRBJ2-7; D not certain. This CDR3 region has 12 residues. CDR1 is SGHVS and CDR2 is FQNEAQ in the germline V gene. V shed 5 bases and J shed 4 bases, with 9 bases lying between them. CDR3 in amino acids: CASSPETYEQYF. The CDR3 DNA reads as TGTGCCAGCAGCCCCGAGACGTACGAGCAGTACTTC.

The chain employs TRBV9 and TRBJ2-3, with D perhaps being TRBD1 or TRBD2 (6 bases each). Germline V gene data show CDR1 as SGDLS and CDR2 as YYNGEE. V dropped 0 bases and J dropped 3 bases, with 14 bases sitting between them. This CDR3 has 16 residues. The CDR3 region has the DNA TGTGCCAGCAGCGTAGATCGGGGGCGCGAAACAGATACGCAGTATTTT. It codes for CASSVDRGRETDTQYF.

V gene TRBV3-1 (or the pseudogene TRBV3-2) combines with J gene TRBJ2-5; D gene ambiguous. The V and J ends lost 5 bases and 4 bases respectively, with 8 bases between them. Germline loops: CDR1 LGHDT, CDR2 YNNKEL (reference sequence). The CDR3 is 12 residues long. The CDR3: CASSTGPETQYF. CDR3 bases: TGTGCCAGCAGCACCGGGCCAGAGACCCAGTACTTC.

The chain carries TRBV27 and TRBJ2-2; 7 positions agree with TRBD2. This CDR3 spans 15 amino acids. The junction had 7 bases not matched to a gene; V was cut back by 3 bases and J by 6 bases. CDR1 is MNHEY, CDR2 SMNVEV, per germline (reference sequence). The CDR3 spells CASSFGAGAAGELFF. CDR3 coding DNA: TGTGCCAGCAGTTTTGGGGCGGGAGCGGCCGGGGAGCTGTTTTTT.

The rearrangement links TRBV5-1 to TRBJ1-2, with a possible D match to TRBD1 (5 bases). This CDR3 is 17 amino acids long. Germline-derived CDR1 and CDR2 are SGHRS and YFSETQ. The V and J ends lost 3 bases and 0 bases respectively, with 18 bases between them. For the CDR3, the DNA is TGCGCCAGCAGCTCAGAGGGAGGGGCTGGAGCTAACTATGGCTACACCTTC. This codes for CASSSEGGAGANYGYTF.

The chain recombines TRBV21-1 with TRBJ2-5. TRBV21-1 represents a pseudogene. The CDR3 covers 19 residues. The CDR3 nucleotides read TGTGCCAGCATGGGGCCCAATAAGGACAGTAAAAACGGAGGGGAGACCCAGTACTTC. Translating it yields CASMGPNKDSKNGGETQYF.

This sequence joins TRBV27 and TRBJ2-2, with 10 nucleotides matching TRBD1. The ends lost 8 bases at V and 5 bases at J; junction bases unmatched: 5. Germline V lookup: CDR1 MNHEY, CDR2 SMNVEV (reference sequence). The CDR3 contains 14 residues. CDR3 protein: CASGQGDGTGELFF. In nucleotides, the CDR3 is TGTGCCAGCGGACAGGGGGACGGGACCGGGGAGCTGTTTTTT.

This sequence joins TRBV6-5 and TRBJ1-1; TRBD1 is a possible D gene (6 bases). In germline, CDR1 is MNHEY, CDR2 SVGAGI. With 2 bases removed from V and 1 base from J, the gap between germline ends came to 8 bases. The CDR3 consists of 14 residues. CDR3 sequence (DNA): TGTGCCAGCAGTTACAGGGGGGGGAACACTGAAGCTTTCTTT. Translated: CASSYRGGNTEAFF.

DNA for the CDR3: TGTGCCAGCAGCCCGGGGGAAAGCGGCTACACCTTC. Protein: CASSPGESGYTF. The chain is built from TRBV5-6 and TRBJ1-2; perhaps TRBD1 as D (5 bases). Germline values: CDR1 SGHDT, CDR2 YYEEEE. CDR3 length equals 12 residues. V gave up 4 bases and J gave up 8 bases, with 12 bases separating them.

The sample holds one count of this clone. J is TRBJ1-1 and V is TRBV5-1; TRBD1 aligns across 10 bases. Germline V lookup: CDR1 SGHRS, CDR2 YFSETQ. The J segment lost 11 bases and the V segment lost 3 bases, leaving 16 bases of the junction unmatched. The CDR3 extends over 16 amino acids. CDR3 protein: CASSSPTSGQGREAFF. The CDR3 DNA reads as TGCGCCAGCAGCTCACCGACTTCGGGACAGGGGCGGGAGGCTTTCTTT. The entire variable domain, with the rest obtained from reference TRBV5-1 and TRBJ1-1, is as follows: KAGVTQTPRYLIKTRGQQVTLSCSPISGHRSVSWYQQTPGQGLQFLFEYFSETQRNKGNFPGRFSGRQFSNSRSEMNVSTLELGDSALYLCASSSPTSGQGREAFFGQGTRLTVV.

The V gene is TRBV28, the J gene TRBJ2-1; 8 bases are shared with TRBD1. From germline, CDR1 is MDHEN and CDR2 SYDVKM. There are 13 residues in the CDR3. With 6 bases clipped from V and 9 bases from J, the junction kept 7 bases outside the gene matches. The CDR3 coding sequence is TGTGCCAGCAGCCCGGACAGGGTGGGTGAGCAGTTCTTC. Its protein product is CASSPDRVGEQFF.

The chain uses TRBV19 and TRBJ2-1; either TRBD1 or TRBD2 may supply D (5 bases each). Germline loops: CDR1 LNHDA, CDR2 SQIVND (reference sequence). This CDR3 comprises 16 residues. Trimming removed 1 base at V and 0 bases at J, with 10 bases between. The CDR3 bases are TGTGCCAGTAGTATAGGGGCAGGGAGCTCCTACAATGAGCAGTTCTTC. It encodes CASSIGAGSSYNEQFF.

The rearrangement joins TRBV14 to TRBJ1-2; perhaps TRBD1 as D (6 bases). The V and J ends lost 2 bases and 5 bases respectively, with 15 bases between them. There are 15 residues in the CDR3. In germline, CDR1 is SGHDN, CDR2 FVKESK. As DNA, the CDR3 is TGTGCCAGCAGCCAAATCCCAGGGGAGGGGTATGGCTACACCTTC. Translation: CASSQIPGEGYGYTF.

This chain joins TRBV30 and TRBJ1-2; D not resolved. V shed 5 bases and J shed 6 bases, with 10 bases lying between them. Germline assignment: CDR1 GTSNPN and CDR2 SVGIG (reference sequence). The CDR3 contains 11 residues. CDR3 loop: CAWESTDGYTF. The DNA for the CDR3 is TGTGCCTGGGAATCGACGGATGGCTACACCTTC.

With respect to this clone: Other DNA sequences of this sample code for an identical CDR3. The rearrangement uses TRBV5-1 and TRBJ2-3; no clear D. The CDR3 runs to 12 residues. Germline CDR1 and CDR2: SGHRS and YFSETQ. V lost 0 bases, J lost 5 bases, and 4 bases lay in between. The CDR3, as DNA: TGCGCCAGCAGCTTGGCCGGAGATACGCAGTATTTT. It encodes CASSLAGDTQYF.

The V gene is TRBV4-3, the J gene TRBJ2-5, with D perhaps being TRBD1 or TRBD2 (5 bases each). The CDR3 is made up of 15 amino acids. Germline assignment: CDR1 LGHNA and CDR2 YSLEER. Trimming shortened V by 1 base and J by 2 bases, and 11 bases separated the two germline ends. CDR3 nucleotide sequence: TGCGCCAGCAGCCAAGTGTACGGGGCTCAAGAGACCCAGTACTTC. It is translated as CASSQVYGAQETQYF.